These 15 T cell receptor beta chains share one sample of origin, sequenced in a study of CD8 T cells in Susac syndrome (dated by TCRdb to the late 2010s). Library method: the immunoSEQ multiplex PCR assay. RNA was extracted using the RNeasy kit, and roughly 0.45 to 1 ug of the RNA was reverse transcribed with random hexamers. TCRdb passed the public sequencing reads through fastp at Q25 and MiXCR, retaining productive beta sequences. Under each unique CDR3 protein, matching rows form one entry showing the most common genes and DNA. This sample is represented by under 300,000 distinct CDR3 sequences; about 96% of them were singletons. The biggest ten clones account for approximately 0.094% of the sample. The sequenced sample consisted of CD4+ T cells from PBMCs. Receptors originate from a human donor with Susac syndrome.

The rearrangement links TRBV7-9 to TRBJ1-2; tentative D call: TRBD1 (5 bases). Germline values: CDR1 SEHNR, CDR2 FQNEAQ (reference sequence). Trimming took 0 bases from V and 3 from J, leaving 11 bases between them. There are 15 residues in the CDR3. The DNA for the CDR3 is TGTGCCAGCAGCTTAGCCTCAGGGATCGACTATGGCTACACCTTC. Its translation is CASSLASGIDYGYTF.

CDR3 coding DNA: TGTGCCAGTAGCGCCACAGGGGATGAGCAGTTCTTC. Translation gives CASSATGDEQFF. V gene TRBV7-9 combines with J gene TRBJ2-1, with TRBD1 matching over 7 bases. The CDR3 has 12 amino acids. V gave up 9 bases and J gave up 8 bases; unmatched junction bases: 7. Germline loops: CDR1 SEHNR, CDR2 FQNEAQ (reference sequence).

This rearrangement joins TRBV7-9 to TRBJ2-7; D gene unclear. The CDR3 sequence is 12 residues long. The germline V and J ends were trimmed by 5 bases and 5 bases, with 10 bases remaining between them. The V gene's germline CDR1 is SEHNR and CDR2 FQNEAQ (reference sequence). The CDR3 here is CASSPHKDEQYF. For the CDR3, the DNA is TGTGCCAGCAGCCCCCATAAGGACGAGCAGTACTTC.

The chain couples TRBV9 to TRBJ2-7; a weak D match, TRBD1 (6 bases). The CDR3 spans 14 residues. Trimming cost V 2 bases and J 7 bases, with 16 bases left between them. Per the germline V gene, CDR1 is SGDLS and CDR2 is YYNGEE. Here the CDR3 reads CASSVSTGNLEQYF. The CDR3 nucleotides are TGTGCCAGCAGCGTTAGCACAGGGAACTTAGAGCAGTACTTC.

This chain links TRBV3-1 with TRBJ2-3, with 11 bases lining up with TRBD2. The junction had 3 bases not matched to a gene; V was cut back by 1 base and J by 0 bases. The CDR3 is 17 residues long. Per germline, CDR1 LGHDT and CDR2 YNNKEL (reference sequence). The CDR3 region has the DNA TGTGCCAGCAGCCAAGTGACTAGCGGGATTAGCACAGATACGCAGTATTTT. Its protein product is CASSQVTSGISTDTQYF.

V usage is TRBV3-1 and J usage is TRBJ1-1; TRBD1 aligns across 7 bases. V lost 3 bases, J lost 6 bases, and 10 bases stayed unmatched. In germline, CDR1 is LGHDT, CDR2 YNNKEL (reference sequence). The CDR3 totals 15 residues. CDR3 sequence reads: CASSHVTLTGAEAFF. The CDR3 nucleotides are TGTGCCAGCAGCCACGTCACCCTAACAGGGGCTGAAGCTTTCTTT.

The rearrangement uses TRBV5-1 and TRBJ1-1; D perhaps matches TRBD1 (5 bases). Looked up from germline, CDR1 is SGHRS and CDR2 is YFSETQ. The CDR3 is 12 residues long. The ends were cut back, 0 bases at V and 11 bases at J, with 11 bases in the middle. The CDR3, as DNA: TGCGCCAGCAGCTTGGGAGGGCAGGGCGCTTTCTTT. As protein: CASSLGGQGAFF.

J is TRBJ1-1 and V is TRBV28, with D possibly TRBD1 on 6 matching bases. The CDR3 covers 16 residues. CDR1 and CDR2 (germline): MDHEN, SYDVKM. The germline V and J ends were trimmed by 2 bases and 0 bases, with 13 bases remaining between them. CDR3 coding DNA: TGTGCCAGCAGTTTAGGGGGCGCTTCTGTGAACACTGAAGCTTTCTTT. This sequence encodes CASSLGGASVNTEAFF.

The rearrangement uses TRBV3-1 and TRBJ2-7; 7 bases fit TRBD1. V shed 2 bases, J shed 3 bases, and the junction held 1 base outside the gene matches. Germline CDR1 and CDR2: LGHDT and YNNKEL (reference sequence). The CDR3 consists of 13 residues. CDR3 amino acids: CASSQRTGYEQYF. The DNA of the CDR3 is TGTGCCAGCAGCCAACGGACAGGCTACGAGCAGTACTTC.

Here the CDR3 reads CASSQAGPTDTQYF. CDR3 sequence (DNA): TGTGCCAGCAGCCAAGCTGGCCCCACAGATACGCAGTATTTT. This chain uses TRBV3-1 with TRBJ2-3; no firm D call. This CDR3 region has 14 residues. V shed 1 base and J shed 2 bases, with 7 bases lying between them. Germline CDR1 is LGHDT and CDR2 is YNNKEL (reference sequence).

The V gene is TRBV19, the J gene TRBJ2-4, with D uncertain. The ends were cut back, 9 bases at V and 7 bases at J, with 7 bases in the middle. This CDR3 has 10 residues. CDR1 and CDR2 (germline): LNHDA, SQIVND (reference sequence). The CDR3 region is CARGWNIQYF. The CDR3 region has the DNA TGTGCCAGGGGTTGGAACATTCAGTACTTC.

This chain uses TRBV29-1 with TRBJ2-5, with D tentatively TRBD1 (5 bases). CDR3 length: 12 residues. CDR1 SQVTM and CDR2 ANQGSEA come from the germline V gene. Trimming shortened V by 1 base and J by 5 bases, and 8 bases separated the two germline ends. The CDR3 DNA sequence: TGCAGCGTTGAAGCGGCAGGGGAGACCCAGTACTTC. Translating it yields CSVEAAGETQYF.

The chain recombines TRBV5-1 with TRBJ2-1; weak D call: TRBD1 (6 bases). Germline assignment: CDR1 SGHRS and CDR2 YFSETQ. Trimming shortened V by 3 bases and J by 3 bases, and 19 bases separated the two germline ends. The CDR3 extends over 17 amino acids. The CDR3 DNA reads TGCGCCAGCAGCTCGACCCCACAGGGCGCAAACTACAATGAGCAGTTCTTC. This sequence encodes CASSSTPQGANYNEQFF.

This clonotype appeared a few times. The rearrangement uses TRBV29-1 and TRBJ2-5; the D is unclear. Trimming removed 1 base from V and 2 bases from J, with 2 bases in between. This CDR3 is 11 amino acids long. Germline V CDR1 and CDR2: SQVTM, ANQGSEA. CDR3 DNA sequence: TGCAGCGTTGAAGTTCAAGAGACCCAGTACTTC. Its protein is CSVEVQETQYF.

CDR3 in amino acids: CASSQAMSMETQYF. The CDR3 DNA reads TGCGCCAGCAGCCAAGCAATGTCGATGGAGACCCAGTACTTC. The chain combines TRBV4-1 with TRBJ2-5; D call uncertain. The CDR3 covers 14 residues. Germline loops: CDR1 MGHRA, CDR2 YSYEKL. V dropped 1 base and J dropped 5 bases, with 11 bases sitting between them.